These T cell receptor beta chains were read from a single sample in a study of blood T cell repertoires in COVID-19. The protocol was immunoSEQ multiplex PCR, while the TCRdb copy is restricted to in-frame clones and leaves out a portion. The sample includes 250,000 to 350,000 clones, 65% to 90% of them seen just once. The sample was PBMCs or T cells enriched from blood (not recorded which). Receptor source: a young woman who had recovered from COVID-19. The CDR3 runs from the conserved cysteine through the conserved F or W. D genes are given only for firm matches. Some rows have no size entry. The others give once, few or many, or a class for an expanded clone.

- | TRBJ1-1 | TRBV28 | - | CASSFLQTGTEAFF | TGTGCCAGCAGTTTCCTTCAGACAGGCACTGAAGCTTTCTTT
TRBD1 | TRBJ1-4 | TRBV5-4 | - | CASSRAGTEATNEKLFF | TGTGCCAGCAGCCGAGCCGGGACAGAAGCAACTAATGAAAAACTGTTTTTT
- | TRBJ1-6 | TRBV5-6 | once | CASSATRRGSPLHF | TGTGCCAGCAGCGCGACACGGAGAGGGTCACCCCTCCACTTT
TRBD1 | TRBJ1-3 | TRBV27 | once | CASRPQGQGNTIYF | TGTGCCAGCAGGCCACAGGGGCAGGGAAACACCATATATTTT
TRBD1 | TRBJ1-1 | TRBV19 | - | CASSGQGLKAFF | TGTGCCAGTAGCGGACAGGGGCTCAAGGCTTTCTTT
- | TRBJ1-4 | TRBV7-2 | once | CASSLVADLGEKLFF | TGTGCCAGCAGCTTAGTAGCGGACTTAGGTGAAAAACTGTTTTTT
- | TRBJ2-2 | TRBV5-1 | - | CASSFPSWGANTGELFF | TGCGCCAGCAGCTTCCCCTCGTGGGGGGCGAACACCGGGGAGCTGTTTTTT
TRBD1 | TRBJ1-2 | TRBV5-5 | - | CASSRDRAPPFYGYTF | TGTGCCAGCAGCCGGGACAGGGCACCTCCCTTTTATGGCTACACCTTC
- | TRBJ2-7 | TRBV20-1 | - | CSVRQAYEQYF | TGCAGTGTCAGACAGGCCTACGAGCAGTACTTC
TRBD1 | TRBJ2-1 | TRBV4-2 | once | CASSQRDSPNEQFF | TGTGCCAGCAGCCAACGGGACAGCCCCAATGAGCAGTTCTTC
- | TRBJ1-1 | TRBV5-8 | - | CASSLGGGGSDTEAFF | TGTGCCAGCAGCTTGGGGGGGGGCGGAAGTGACACTGAAGCTTTCTTT
- | TRBJ1-2 | TRBV30 | - | CAWSDPVLRAEGYTF | TGTGCCTGGAGTGACCCAGTCCTCAGGGCGGAGGGCTACACCTTC
- | TRBJ1-1 | TRBV5-1 | - | CASSLAQGMNTEAFF | TGCGCCAGCAGCTTGGCCCAGGGAATGAACACTGAAGCTTTCTTT
- | TRBJ2-4 | TRBV23-1 | - | CASSQSEDFAKNIQYF | TGCGCCAGCAGTCAATCCGAGGATTTCGCCAAAAACATTCAGTACTTC
- | TRBJ2-1 | TRBV9 | - | CASSVEGIGDYNEQFF | TGTGCCAGCAGCGTAGAAGGGATAGGGGACTACAATGAGCAGTTCTTC
- | TRBJ2-1 | TRBV19 | - | CASSMNRGSGDEQFF | TGTGCCAGTAGTATGAACAGGGGCTCGGGGGATGAGCAGTTCTTC
- | TRBJ1-5 | TRBV28 | - | CASSLPMNQPQHF | TGTGCCAGCAGTTTACCCATGAATCAGCCCCAGCATTTT
- | TRBJ2-7 | TRBV5-5 | once | CASSLGGTSYEQYF | TGTGCCAGCAGCTTGGGGGGGACTTCCTACGAGCAGTACTTC
TRBD1 | TRBJ1-2 | TRBV2 | - | CAIVPPDRANYGYTF | TGTGCCATCGTCCCCCCGGACAGGGCAAACTATGGCTACACCTTC
- | TRBJ1-2 | TRBV11-2 | - | CASINWGDWNYGYTF | TGTGCCAGCATCAATTGGGGGGACTGGAACTATGGCTACACCTTC
- | TRBJ1-5 | TRBV28 | - | CASTRGGEPQHF | TGTGCCAGCACCCGGGGAGGGGAGCCCCAGCATTTT
TRBD1 | TRBJ1-4 | TRBV28 | - | CASSHRGATNEKLFF | TGTGCCAGCAGTCACAGGGGGGCGACTAATGAAAAACTGTTTTTT
- | TRBJ1-1 | TRBV23-1 | - | CASSQSGRKNTEAFF | TGCGCCAGCAGTCAATCGGGGAGGAAGAACACTGAAGCTTTCTTT
TRBD1 | TRBJ2-1 | TRBV7-9 | - | CASSLGPGQYNEQFF | TGTGCCAGCAGCTTAGGTCCGGGACAGTACAATGAGCAGTTCTTC
TRBD1 | TRBJ2-1 | TRBV29-1 | - | CSRGQGDEQFF | TGCAGTAGAGGACAGGGTGATGAGCAGTTCTTC
TRBD1 | TRBJ1-1 | TRBV5-1 | - | CASSFSGTGNTEAFF | TGCGCCAGCAGCTTTTCTGGGACAGGGAACACTGAAGCTTTCTTT
- | TRBJ1-1 | TRBV27 | - | CASSFGTNTEAFF | TGTGCCAGCAGTTTTGGGACTAACACTGAAGCTTTCTTT
- | TRBJ1-4 | TRBV2 | - | CASGQINEKLFF | TGTGCCAGCGGACAGATTAATGAAAAACTGTTTTTT
TRBD1 | TRBJ1-2 | TRBV27 | - | CASSRRDSLYGYTF | TGTGCCAGCAGCCGTCGGGACAGCTTATATGGCTACACCTTC
TRBD1 | TRBJ1-1 | TRBV27 | - | CASTTLRDRITEAFF | TGTGCCAGCACCACCCTCCGGGACAGAATCACTGAAGCTTTCTTT
TRBD2 | TRBJ2-3 | TRBV30 | - | CAWSVRAGGEDTQYF | TGTGCCTGGAGTGTCAGGGCGGGAGGGGAAGATACGCAGTATTTT
- | TRBJ1-5 | TRBV27 | few | CASSLSQNSNQPQHF | TGTGCCAGCAGTTTATCCCAGAATAGCAATCAGCCCCAGCATTTT
- | TRBJ2-5 | TRBV7-3 | - | CASSFNGGETQYF | TGTGCCAGCAGCTTTAACGGCGGAGAGACCCAGTACTTC
- | TRBJ1-1 | TRBV3-1/TRBV3-2 | - | CASSSGKTEAFF | TGTGCCAGCAGCTCCGGGAAAACTGAAGCTTTCTTT
- | TRBJ1-5 | TRBV2 | - | CASKGQPNQPQHF | TGTGCCAGCAAAGGACAGCCCAATCAGCCCCAGCATTTT
TRBD1 | TRBJ1-2 | TRBV28 | - | CASSLAGTGAGGYTF | TGTGCCAGCAGTTTAGCGGGGACAGGCGCCGGGGGCTACACCTTC
TRBD1 | TRBJ1-2 | TRBV11-1 | - | CASSFGTGGIYGYTF | TGTGCCAGCAGCTTCGGGACAGGTGGCATCTATGGCTACACCTTC
TRBD1 | TRBJ1-1 | TRBV7-3 | - | CASSPLRHRGDTEAFF | TGTGCCAGCAGCCCGCTAAGACACAGGGGAGACACTGAAGCTTTCTTT
TRBD2 | TRBJ2-7 | TRBV29-1 | many | CSVGVAGGPREQYF | TGCAGCGTTGGGGTAGCGGGAGGGCCGAGGGAGCAGTACTTC
- | TRBJ1-4 | TRBV5-1 | - | CASSYAGKEKLFF | TGCGCCAGCAGCTATGCAGGGAAAGAAAAACTGTTTTTT
- | TRBJ2-3 | TRBV30 | - | CAWSGPLYSGATDTQYF | TGTGCCTGGAGTGGACCTCTTTATTCGGGAGCAACAGATACGCAGTATTTT
- | TRBJ1-2 | TRBV18 | - | CASSPLLQGGYGYTF | TGTGCCAGCTCACCACTTCTTCAGGGAGGCTATGGCTACACCTTC
- | TRBJ1-4 | TRBV5-1 | - | CASSLDQGGEKLFF | TGCGCCAGCAGCTTGGATCAAGGCGGTGAAAAACTGTTTTTT
- | TRBJ2-5 | TRBV30 | - | CAWSGGGRETQYF | TGTGCCTGGAGCGGAGGGGGCCGGGAGACCCAGTACTTC
TRBD1 | TRBJ1-6 | TRBV4-1 | - | CASSQVYPLVPGTENNSPLHF | TGCGCCAGCAGCCAAGTCTACCCGCTGGTACCCGGGACAGAGAATAATTCACCCCTCCACTTT
TRBD2 | TRBJ2-1 | TRBV19 | - | CASRPLAGDEQFF | TGTGCCAGTAGGCCCCTAGCGGGAGATGAGCAGTTCTTC
TRBD1 | TRBJ1-4 | TRBV10-3 | - | CAISPGGPNEKLFF | TGTGCCATCAGCCCAGGGGGCCCTAATGAAAAACTGTTTTTT
TRBD1 | TRBJ2-7 | TRBV7-8 | - | CASSLGGGEEQYF | TGTGCCAGCAGCTTAGGAGGGGGCGAAGAGCAGTACTTC
TRBD2 | TRBJ2-5 | TRBV10-2 | - | CASMRGTSGISQETQYF | TGCGCCAGCATGAGGGGGACTAGCGGGATCTCCCAAGAGACCCAGTACTTC